The rows below give T cell receptor beta chains drawn from one sample of a study of T cells after yellow fever vaccination. Using its own MiXCR run on the 5' RACE reads, TCRdb lists one record per CDR3 protein. The profile shows some 340,000 distinct CDR3 sequences, 4.1% of them singletons. Material: PBMCs, obtained 5 days after the yellow fever booster vaccination. All receptors come from a man aged 18 to 35 who received the YFV17D yellow fever vaccine. Each CDR3 is given with its conserved first and last residue. D genes are given only for firm matches. Size values are once, few and many counts, or a class for expanded clones, and some rows have none.

clone size: few
D gene: .
J gene: TRBJ2-1
V gene: TRBV11-2
CDR3 protein: CASSLDEGSEQFF
CDR3 DNA: TGTGCCAGCAGCCTGGACGAGGGAAGTGAGCAGTTCTTC

clone size: few
D gene: TRBD2
J gene: TRBJ2-3
V gene: TRBV5-5
CDR3 protein: CASTLGGLAGTDTQYF
CDR3 DNA: TGTGCCAGCACCCTCGGGGGACTAGCGGGCACAGATACGCAGTATTTT

clone size: few
D gene: .
J gene: TRBJ2-7
V gene: TRBV5-1
CDR3 protein: CASSRLGDEQYF
CDR3 DNA: TGCGCCAGCAGCCGGTTGGGGGACGAGCAGTACTTC

clone size: .
D gene: .
J gene: TRBJ2-3
V gene: TRBV20-1
CDR3 protein: CSATKESSTDTQYF
CDR3 DNA: TGCAGTGCTACGAAGGAGTCTAGCACAGATACGCAGTATTTT

clone size: .
D gene: .
J gene: TRBJ1-1
V gene: TRBV7-2
CDR3 protein: CASSFYTEAFF
CDR3 DNA: TGTGCCAGCAGCTTTTATACTGAAGCTTTCTTT

clone size: .
D gene: .
J gene: TRBJ2-5
V gene: TRBV9
CDR3 protein: CASSVGPGTRETQYF
CDR3 DNA: TGTGCCAGCAGCGTAGGTCCGGGGACCCGGGAGACCCAGTACTTC

clone size: .
D gene: TRBD2
J gene: TRBJ2-3
V gene: TRBV5-1
CDR3 protein: CASSLWVGTSGGHPTDTQYF
CDR3 DNA: TGCGCCAGCAGCCTCTGGGTCGGGACTAGCGGGGGGCACCCCACAGATACGCAGTATTTT

clone size: .
D gene: TRBD1
J gene: TRBJ1-5
V gene: TRBV5-1
CDR3 protein: CASSLEGTVNQPQHF
CDR3 DNA: TGCGCCAGCAGCTTGGAGGGGACAGTAAATCAGCCCCAGCATTTT

clone size: .
D gene: .
J gene: TRBJ2-3
V gene: TRBV10-3
CDR3 protein: CAISVGADTQYF
CDR3 DNA: TGTGCCATCAGTGTGGGGGCAGATACGCAGTATTTT

clone size: .
D gene: .
J gene: TRBJ1-2
V gene: TRBV20-1
CDR3 protein: CSAPQDSLYGYTF
CDR3 DNA: TGCAGTGCACCACAGGATTCTCTCTATGGCTACACCTTC

clone size: .
D gene: TRBD1
J gene: TRBJ1-4
V gene: TRBV23-1
CDR3 protein: CASRTGVREKLFF
CDR3 DNA: TGCGCCAGCAGGACAGGGGTACGAGAAAAACTGTTTTTT

clone size: many
D gene: .
J gene: TRBJ1-2
V gene: TRBV5-1
CDR3 protein: CASSLGQDYGYTF
CDR3 DNA: TGCGCCAGCAGCTTGGGACAGGACTATGGCTACACCTTC

clone size: many
D gene: .
J gene: TRBJ1-6
V gene: TRBV5-1
CDR3 protein: CASSWDISYNSPLHF
CDR3 DNA: TGCGCCAGCAGCTGGGACATCTCCTATAATTCACCCCTCCACTTT

clone size: many
D gene: TRBD1
J gene: TRBJ2-1
V gene: TRBV11-2
CDR3 protein: CASSSDRVTYNEQFF
CDR3 DNA: TGTGCCAGCAGCTCAGACAGGGTCACCTACAATGAGCAGTTCTTC

clone size: few
D gene: .
J gene: TRBJ1-2
V gene: TRBV18
CDR3 protein: CASSQQGRPNYGYTF
CDR3 DNA: TGTGCCAGCTCACAACAGGGACGCCCTAACTATGGCTACACCTTC

clone size: few
D gene: .
J gene: TRBJ2-3
V gene: TRBV24-1
CDR3 protein: CATSDPIERTDTQYF
CDR3 DNA: TGTGCCACCAGTGACCCTATAGAGCGTACAGATACGCAGTATTTT

clone size: many
D gene: .
J gene: TRBJ2-1
V gene: TRBV19
CDR3 protein: CASSIPPNEQFF
CDR3 DNA: TGTGCCAGTAGTATTCCCCCGAATGAGCAGTTCTTC

clone size: many
D gene: .
J gene: TRBJ2-1
V gene: TRBV4-1
CDR3 protein: CASSQLSRVYNEQFF
CDR3 DNA: TGCGCCAGCAGCCAACTGTCCAGGGTATACAATGAGCAGTTCTTC

clone size: .
D gene: TRBD2
J gene: TRBJ2-5
V gene: TRBV5-6
CDR3 protein: CASSSQRGGGETQYF
CDR3 DNA: TGTGCCAGCAGCTCCCAGCGGGGGGGAGGGGAGACCCAGTACTTC

clone size: few
D gene: .
J gene: TRBJ1-4
V gene: TRBV20-1
CDR3 protein: CSLTRSHNEKLFF
CDR3 DNA: TGCAGTCTCACACGGTCTCATAATGAAAAACTGTTTTTT

clone size: many
D gene: .
J gene: TRBJ2-3
V gene: TRBV29-1
CDR3 protein: CSVVRGAEDTQYF
CDR3 DNA: TGCAGCGTTGTCAGGGGCGCCGAAGATACGCAGTATTTT

clone size: few
D gene: .
J gene: TRBJ2-4
V gene: TRBV4-3
CDR3 protein: CASSQKVRRAKNIQYF
CDR3 DNA: TGCGCCAGCAGCCAAAAGGTCAGGAGGGCCAAAAACATTCAGTACTTC

clone size: many
D gene: .
J gene: TRBJ2-2
V gene: TRBV5-1
CDR3 protein: CASGQQNTGELFF
CDR3 DNA: TGCGCCAGCGGGCAGCAGAACACCGGGGAGCTGTTTTTT

clone size: few
D gene: .
J gene: TRBJ2-7
V gene: TRBV18
CDR3 protein: CASSLTPTLSYEQYF
CDR3 DNA: TGTGCCAGCTCACTTACACCGACACTCTCCTACGAGCAGTACTTC

clone size: few
D gene: .
J gene: TRBJ1-1
V gene: TRBV9
CDR3 protein: CASSVERALDTEAFF
CDR3 DNA: TGTGCCAGCAGCGTAGAAAGGGCTCTGGACACTGAAGCTTTCTTT

clone size: .
D gene: TRBD2
J gene: TRBJ2-7
V gene: TRBV7-2
CDR3 protein: CASSLAPSSGGSLSYEQYF
CDR3 DNA: TGTGCCAGCAGCTTAGCGCCAAGTAGCGGGGGTAGCCTGTCCTACGAGCAGTACTTC

clone size: few
D gene: .
J gene: TRBJ1-5
V gene: TRBV28
CDR3 protein: CASTPGGGMYQPQHF
CDR3 DNA: TGTGCCAGCACCCCGGGTGGAGGCATGTACCAGCCCCAGCATTTT

clone size: .
D gene: TRBD2
J gene: TRBJ2-3
V gene: TRBV20-1
CDR3 protein: CSGLAGASSTDTQYF
CDR3 DNA: TGCAGTGGGCTAGCGGGGGCTAGTAGCACAGATACGCAGTATTTT

clone size: .
D gene: .
J gene: TRBJ2-7
V gene: TRBV9
CDR3 protein: CASTQGSEAYEQYF
CDR3 DNA: TGTGCCAGCACCCAGGGCAGTGAGGCCTACGAGCAGTACTTC

clone size: many
D gene: .
J gene: TRBJ1-4
V gene: TRBV10-3
CDR3 protein: CAISGNGFEKLFF
CDR3 DNA: TGTGCCATCAGTGGGAACGGGTTTGAAAAACTGTTTTTT